This T cell receptor beta chain was obtained from a study of cytomegalovirus exposure and HLA in healthy donors (dated by TCRdb to between 2016 and 2019). In terms of the full investigation: An earlier analysis of some 620 of the donors reported 276 Gb of sequence data and 95 million to 130 million unique TCR beta sequences obtained from approximately 180 million T cells. An early release that covered some 640 HLA-typed donors contained about 290 gigabases of sequencing data and 65 million to 100 million unique TCR sequences. The genetic ancestry cluster associated with self-reported Caucasian donors included over 65% of the roughly 400 genotyped donors. The study was designed to test whether signatures of past pathogen exposure could be identified by cataloging public T cell receptors. Using immunosequencing, the study profiled T cell repertoires from 500 to 800 subjects and related those repertoires to cytomegalovirus serostatus. Besides the first cohort of around 700 subjects, a separate validation cohort made up of over 95 different subjects was used. The study combined high-throughput TCR immunosequencing, statistical association of individual TCRs with disease status, and machine learning to predict cytomegalovirus infection status. A later analysis re-examined previously published TCR beta repertoires from more than 650 donors and added high-resolution HLA genotyping to investigate patterns of TCR occurrence. In the later analysis, no new phenotypic data were used to find candidate immune exposures; instead, reliance was placed on TCR beta sequences and their occurrence across donors. An earlier analysis of roughly 600 of the donors used high-throughput TCR beta sequencing to judge whether each TCR beta V gene segment behaved as functional or pseudogenic. Donor age, sex, ethnicity and CMV serostatus were compiled together with the repertoire data. Genome-wide SNP genotypes for about 65% of the 666 donors were used in a later genetic analysis, which treated that subset as a discovery cohort. All discovery cohort repertoires had been generated on a single sequencing platform. Both class I and class II loci were covered by HLA typing, at four-digit resolution. Typing coverage differed by locus: A, B, C, DRB1 and DQB1 were typed in roughly 620-630 donors, DQA1 in 500 to 550, DPA1 in approximately 600, and DPB1 in 472. Five DR-DQ haplotypes were treated as single units for association and clustering because of strong linkage in the cohort. Among about 360 genotyped donors of the cohort, an average of approximately 240,000 unique TCR beta nucleotide sequences were sequenced per donor, roughly 18% of them non-productive.

Including the terminal cysteine and phenylalanine, the CDR3 comprises 16 residues. Of all the DNA, just the CDR3 is kept, 48 bases in frame from base 1. Compared with germline, V lacks 4 bases and J lacks 3 bases; bases without a gene match: 7. Per the germline V gene, ENHRY is the CDR1 and SYGVKD is the CDR2. Results and caveats for the whole study, not just this receptor: Because counts were too low, seventeen rarely observed V segments, including chromosome 9 orphons, were excluded from the earlier analysis of 587 of the donors. The classifier was reported to diagnose cytomegalovirus status with high specificity and sensitivity in both the original cohort and the validation cohort. The study gave a list of under 200 TCR beta chains associated with cytomegalovirus. A further reported finding was that TCR beta sequences accurately predicted the HLA-A and HLA-B alleles for most subjects in the first cohort. Across donors, most TCR sequences were observed very rarely, whereas some public TCRs were present in many individuals. When HLA alleles, especially DR and DQ, strongly co-occurred, attributing TCR associations to individual alleles was difficult. An association between a missense DCLRE1C variant and V-gene and J-gene trimming of TCR beta chains was found in a later genetic analysis and replicated in an independent cohort. The sequencing pipeline was judged likely to have produced a cluster of highly shared sequence variants as a technical artifact. According to a later analysis, parvovirus B19, influenza, CMV and Epstein-Barr virus appeared linked to several top co-occurrence clusters. A later genetic analysis reported fewer N-insertions in productive TCRs among donors in an Asian-associated ancestry cluster than the roughly 700-donor mean. The presence/absence analyses assumed that sequencing depth was roughly uniform across donors, and that assumption may not be true. In vitro tests confirmed that a few of the cytomegalovirus-associated TCR beta chains recognize cytomegalovirus antigens. In a later analysis, the rate of TCR association differed among HLA loci, with DRB1 alleles having the most associated TCRs and HLA-C alleles having the fewest. Some IMGT-functional V segments, including TRBV6-2 and TRBV6-3, could not be distinguished by the 87-base-pair reads and were therefore excluded. The only immune exposure information available for the cohort was CMV serostatus. Because some donors lacked HLA typing at each locus, the association tests relied only on the typed subset. Most CMV-associated TCR beta chains appeared to be HLA-restricted in a later analysis, and the HLA associations seemed to be driven largely by CMV exposure. The cohort was sequenced for TCR beta chains only, and without alpha or paired-chain data the features that could be detected were limited. Broadly in line with IMGT annotations, most TCR beta V segments showed up in productive rearrangements about 87% or about 30% of the time in an earlier analysis of about 500 of the donors. In a later analysis, HLA-associated TCR beta chains showed more clonal expansion and lower generation probabilities than non-associated chains that were equally common. Correlated functional status among segregating V segments might be attributable to linkage disequilibrium, but an unknown experimental factor could not be ruled out. In a later analysis, around 15,000 TCR beta sequences were associated with specific HLA alleles at a false discovery rate of 0.05. The authors suggested that the approach could potentially be generalized to other disease states and immunological phenotypes.

Worth noting for this clone: Its antigen remains unidentified. One base away there is no much larger clone; base qualities are not given.

Libraries were constructed by the immunoSEQ multiplex PCR assay. For the multiplex PCR, a mixture combining 60 forward primers for TCR Vbeta segments and 13 reverse primers for TCR Jbeta segments was used. The CDR3 region of rearranged TCR beta genes was amplified from genomic DNA by a multiplex PCR assay. On the Illumina HiSeq System, the amplified TCR beta libraries were sequenced as 87-base-pair reads. The original methods were these. Across the 666 repertoires, a later analysis counted 80 million or so unique TCR beta chains, 9.5 million to 13 million of which were shared by at least two donors. A nearest-neighbor algorithm error-corrected the raw reads and collapsed the reads into unique sequences, merging closely related sequences to remove PCR and sequencing errors. CDR3 sequences were aligned to IMGT reference sequences to assign V, D and J gene segments. For a sequence to be retained, a match of at least six nucleotides to both a V gene segment and a J gene segment was required. Rearrangements were called productive when the CDR3 lacked stop codons and stayed in frame with V and J; all others were non-productive. CDR3 was defined according to IMGT convention as the region running from the second conserved V-encoded cysteine to the conserved J-encoded phenylalanine. In an earlier analysis of 587 of the donors, sequences lacking an unambiguous match to a single V gene segment were excluded. In an earlier analysis of about 590 of the donors, a V segment was called functional when productive rearrangements were above 56.7%, and segregating when the standard deviation between donors exceeded 5%. A statistical classification framework was built for diagnosing cytomegalovirus status from the catalog of TCR beta chain sequences. In a later analysis, TCR nucleotide sequences were compared against IMGT/GENE-DB human TR gene sequences so that V and J genes could be assigned. In a later analysis, CDR3 sequences and most-parsimonious VDJ recombination scenarios were assigned using the TCRdist pipeline. In a later analysis, each TCR beta chain was defined by its CDR3 amino acid sequence together with its V-gene family, and reads without a unique V-gene family were excluded. A later analysis removed over 500 highly shared, low-generation-probability nucleotide sequences to deal with suspected cross-contamination and a sequencing artifact. In a later analysis, a clonal expansion index for each public chain was calculated from normalized within-repertoire ranks of inferred template counts. Generation probabilities in a later analysis came from a VDJ recombination model fitted to out-of-frame rearrangements, and those results were checked against IGoR. In a later analysis, hypergeometric tests were used to score TCR-TCR, TCR-HLA and TCR-CMV co-occurrence, with a repertoire-size bias correction applied to TCR pairs. To estimate false discovery rates, a later analysis permuted the HLA or CMV assignments 20 times. In a later analysis, co-occurring TCRs were grouped with DBSCAN, and TCRdist sequence similarity was added when clustering was performed within HLA-allele-positive subsets. Co-occurrence clustering excluded repertoires with fewer than 30,000 or more than 120,000 public chains, plus five with anomalous nucleotide sharing. Drawn from immuneACCESS, this table holds only the in-frame rearrangements with V and J called that TCRdb kept. Clones are partly lost; checked studies trace under half to an unresolved V gene and leave the rest unexplained. V, J and clone size are those of that table, while D and trimming were read from the DNA. Recorded for this sample are 120,000 to 150,000 clones; roughly 79% of them occurred a single time. The ten largest clones take up less than 8% of the sample.

In total, roughly 670 healthy bone marrow donors made up the cohort. At the time of sampling, all cohort members were nominally healthy, though unrecorded immune exposures were likely present. The donor tested CMV seropositive and was one of the 289 seropositive cohort members. Every donor gave a peripheral blood sample, and the peripheral blood mononuclear cells from that sample were used for TCR beta sequencing. The Qiagen DNeasy Blood Extraction Kit was used to extract genomic DNA from the blood cell samples. The sequence joins TRBV10-3 to TRBJ2-1; 9 bases in the junction line up with TRBD2. What was sequenced was PBMCs. The sequence came from a woman aged 40 to 50 in good health and CMV-seropositive. CDR3 protein: CAISGLLAGNYNEQFF. The DNA sequence reads TGTGCCATCAGTGGACTTCTAGCGGGGAACTACAATGAGCAGTTCTTC.